This T cell receptor beta chain comes out of a study of CD8+ T cells in alopecia areata (dated 2018 in TCRdb). Background on the whole study: The treated patients, all with moderate-to-severe alopecia areata, were enrolled in an open-label pilot trial of oral tofacitinib given at 5 to 10 mg twice daily. Patients received tofacitinib for 6 to 18 months and were then followed off drug for 6 months to check for delayed response and recurrence. For the treated patients, the SALT score, which quantifies what percentage of scalp surface area is affected, served as the measure of disease severity. To study T cell clonal expansion in alopecia areata, the researchers applied high-throughput TCRbeta sequencing to both the C3H/HeJ mouse model and human patients. In humans, TCRbeta sequencing was performed on scalp tissue and on sorted CD4+ and CD8+ peripheral blood T cells from healthy controls and from patients with patchy or totalis/universalis alopecia areata. Tofacitinib-treated patients had biopsies at baseline and at 4 and 24 weeks of treatment, with a later scalp biopsy in several patients. Scalp clonality was compared across normal scalp (n=4), patchy alopecia areata scalp (n=8), and alopecia totalis/universalis scalp (n=8). RNA was obtained with the PAXgene miRNA kit for fixed scalp, the miRNeasy kit for PBMCs, and the RNeasy kit for mouse skin. TCRbeta CDR3 regions were amplified by immunoSEQ multiplex PCR using 35 Vbeta forward and 13 Jbeta reverse primers.

Trimming removed 5 bases from V and 3 bases from J, leaving 13 bases between the germline ends. From cysteine to phenylalanine, the CDR3 is 13 amino acids long. The kept DNA is CDR3 alone, 39 bases in frame from the first base. CDR1 SQVTM and CDR2 ANQGSEA are derived from the germline V gene. The protocol used for the library was the immunoSEQ multiplex PCR assay. RNA was extracted from all samples and reverse transcribed into cDNA as template for TCR sequencing. First-strand cDNA was synthesized with SuperScript III using a 2:1 mix of oligo-dT and random hexamers. Amplification bias was assessed with a synthetic immune receptor repertoire, and residual bias was removed computationally. The authors' analysis ran thus. Raw reads were preprocessed to remove errors, and CDR3 was defined according to IMGT conventions as the region from the conserved cysteine to phenylalanine. Clonality was computed by normalizing Shannon entropy by log2 of the number of productive unique TCRs and subtracting the result from 1. Scalp TCRbeta sequences were cross-referenced with sorted blood CD4 and CD8 repertoires so that the CD4 or CD8 identity of scalp clones could be inferred. The table was pulled from immuneACCESS by TCRdb, which kept in-frame rearrangements only. Such tables lose some clones; where checked, under half of the loss comes from unresolved V genes, and the rest has no known cause. The DNA was the basis for D and trimming; V, J and clone size are from that table. The sample records about 160,000 clones, roughly 65% of which are singletons. The biggest ten clones account for approximately 0.91% of the sample.

A note on this clone: Its antigen is still unknown. The input lacks base qualities; no much larger clone sits a single base away.

Overall study results and their limits: Tofacitinib significantly lowered scalp clonality and the number of expanded CD8+ clones among the top 100 scalp clones. Because the treated cohort was small and had only one nonresponder, larger studies are needed to examine links between baseline CD8+ expansion and response. Unlike mouse skin, where gammadelta T cells dominate, normal human skin contains resident alphabeta T cells that get sequenced too, which complicates analysis of the scalp TCR repertoire. Compared with mice, TCR sequences shared between patients were less clear, possibly partly because of HLA diversity across the patient population. Higher clonality and more expanded CD8+ clones were observed in lesional scalp than in normal scalp, particularly in alopecia totalis/universalis, a finding suggestive of antigenic drive. During tofacitinib treatment, many expanded lesional clones stuck around in both scalp and blood, and this persistence may partly explain why relapse happens after treatment is stopped.

Reading the label with the study, this specimen's time point is: 4 weeks on oral tofacitinib. Reading the label with the study, this specimen's treatment or condition is: oral pan-JAK inhibitor, 5-10 mg twice daily. Lesional scalp punch biopsies and peripheral blood were collected from alopecia areata patients. After PBMCs were isolated by density centrifugation and stained for CD3, CD4 and CD8, a FACSAria was used to sort CD4+ and CD8+ T cells. The material was CD4+ T cells sorted from blood, obtained at week 4, from a patient treated with tofacitinib. Recombination connected TRBV29-1 to TRBJ1-1; no confident D gene assignment can be made. The source of this sequence is a human donor with alopecia areata. The DNA sequence is TGCAGCGTTTCTTCGAGGAGGGACACTGAAGCTTTCTTT. Protein translation: CSVSSRRDTEAFF.